This T cell receptor beta chain was identified in a study of shared clonotypes between healthy human individuals. The V and J ends lost 4 bases and 0 bases respectively, with 10 bases between them. The CDR3 extends over 14 amino acids. Germline assignment: CDR1 MNHNY and CDR2 SVGAGI (reference sequence). Of note for this clone: Distinct nucleotide sequences in the sample also encode this CDR3.

Sequencing used immunoSEQ multiplex PCR; TCRdb keeps in-frame clones, though not all of them. Here the sample spans about 2,500,000 clones, around nine tenths being singletons. The chain couples TRBV6-6 to TRBJ2-7; unclear D gene. This TCR came from a man between 18 and 29 years old in good health. The sample taken for sequencing was naive CD4+ T cells sorted from blood. This sample's subset: CD45RA+ positively selected. The CDR3 nucleotides read TGTGCCAGCAGTTCAGGTTTGGGCTCCTACGAGCAGTACTTC. Its translation is CASSSGLGSYEQYF.